The T cell receptor (beta chain) under discussion was sequenced for a study of shared clonotypes between healthy human individuals. The CDR3 covers 17 residues. Germline CDR1 and CDR2: SGHDT and YYEEEE. V was clipped by 5 bases and J by 0 bases, with 17 bases between them. The protocol was immunoSEQ multiplex PCR, while the TCRdb copy is restricted to in-frame clones and leaves out a portion. Of some 2,100,000 clones in the sample, 90% to 97% were seen once. CD45RA-negative memory and CD45RA+ naive subsets were split from the CD4+ cells. V gene TRBV5-6 combines with J gene TRBJ2-2; no reliable D call. This TCR was recovered from a man aged 18 to 30 in good health. Material: naive CD4+ T cells sorted from blood. Regarding subset: CD45RA+ positively selected. CDR3 nucleotides: TGTGCCAGCAGTACCCCCCTCTACGGAGCGAACACCGGGGAGCTGTTTTTT. Translation: CASSTPLYGANTGELFF.